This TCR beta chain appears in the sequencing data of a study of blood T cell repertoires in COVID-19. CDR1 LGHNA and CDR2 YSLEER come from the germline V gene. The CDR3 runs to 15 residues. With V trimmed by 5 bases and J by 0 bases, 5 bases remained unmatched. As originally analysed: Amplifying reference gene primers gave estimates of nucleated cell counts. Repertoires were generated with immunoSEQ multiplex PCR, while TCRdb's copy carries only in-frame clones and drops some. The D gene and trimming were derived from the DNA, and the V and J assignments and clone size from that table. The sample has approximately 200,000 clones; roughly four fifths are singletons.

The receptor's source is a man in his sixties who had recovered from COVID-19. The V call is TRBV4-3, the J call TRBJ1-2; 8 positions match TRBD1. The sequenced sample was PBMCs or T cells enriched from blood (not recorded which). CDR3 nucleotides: TGCGCCAGCAGCTGGGACAGGCGCGCTAACTATGGCTACACCTTC. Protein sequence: CASSWDRRANYGYTF.